A single sample is the source of the 4 T cell receptor beta chains below, sequenced in a study of shared clonotypes between healthy human individuals. Here immunoSEQ multiplex PCR was the method, and the copy in TCRdb shows in-frame clones only, minus some. The sample holds 730,000 or so clones, about three quarters seen once. The sequenced sample consisted of memory CD4+ T cells sorted from blood. Subset here: CD45RA-negative fraction. These receptors came from a woman under 40 in good health.

Here the CDR3 reads CASSYGEGQPQHF. DNA for the CDR3: TGTGCCAGCAGTTACGGGGAGGGTCAGCCCCAGCATTTT. The chain carries TRBV6-6 and TRBJ1-5; D gene uncertain. The CDR3 has 13 amino acids. CDR1 and CDR2 (germline): MNHNY, SVGAGI (reference sequence). V gave up 2 bases and J gave up 6 bases, with 8 bases separating them.

The gene calls are TRBV6-6 and TRBJ2-7; 8 positions match TRBD2. The V segment lost 6 bases and the J segment 4 bases; nucleotides outside the gene matches: 8. CDR1 MNHNY and CDR2 SVGAGI come from the germline V gene (reference sequence). CDR3 length equals 14 residues. CDR3: CASSPSSGSYEQYF. Here the CDR3 DNA reads TGTGCCAGCAGCCCCTCAAGCGGGAGTTACGAGCAGTACTTC.

This chain joins TRBV14 and TRBJ2-1; D possibly corresponds to TRBD2 (6 bases). Trimming took 3 bases from V and 6 from J, leaving 15 bases between them. The CDR3 consists of 15 residues. Looked up from germline, CDR1 is SGHDN and CDR2 is FVKESK. The CDR3 DNA sequence: TGTGCCAGCAGCCAGGGACTCGTCACGGGCAATGAGCAGTTCTTC. The encoded protein is CASSQGLVTGNEQFF.

The genes are TRBV30 and TRBJ2-7; D is undetermined. The CDR3 contains 12 residues. From germline, CDR1 is GTSNPN and CDR2 SVGIG (reference sequence). V lost 3 bases to trimming and J lost 2 bases, with 8 bases between them. The CDR3 protein is CAWRPLAYEQYF. Here the CDR3 DNA reads TGTGCCTGGAGACCCCTGGCCTACGAGCAGTACTTC.